This note documents a single T cell receptor (beta chain) sequence. Its target is unknown. The germline V and J ends were trimmed by 3 bases and 6 bases, with 9 bases remaining between them. CDR3 length equals 12 residues. Data came from immunoSEQ multiplex PCR; TCRdb stores just in-frame clones and leaves some out. The sample lists over 55,000 clones, about four fifths occurring once. This sample is drawn from a study of T cell responses to AZD1222 COVID-19 vaccine. The study, taken as a whole, reports: Following two doses of AZD1222, Spike-specific TCR breadth and depth rose.

The specimen comprised peripheral blood, sampled 28 days after the second AZD1222 dose. The gene calls are TRBV12-3 or TRBV12-4 and TRBJ2-7; no clear D gene. This sequence was found in an adult who received the AZD1222 COVID-19 vaccine. CDR3 coding DNA: TGTGCCAGCAGTTTTCCCTTGGGCGAGCAGTACTTC. Its translation: CASSFPLGEQYF.